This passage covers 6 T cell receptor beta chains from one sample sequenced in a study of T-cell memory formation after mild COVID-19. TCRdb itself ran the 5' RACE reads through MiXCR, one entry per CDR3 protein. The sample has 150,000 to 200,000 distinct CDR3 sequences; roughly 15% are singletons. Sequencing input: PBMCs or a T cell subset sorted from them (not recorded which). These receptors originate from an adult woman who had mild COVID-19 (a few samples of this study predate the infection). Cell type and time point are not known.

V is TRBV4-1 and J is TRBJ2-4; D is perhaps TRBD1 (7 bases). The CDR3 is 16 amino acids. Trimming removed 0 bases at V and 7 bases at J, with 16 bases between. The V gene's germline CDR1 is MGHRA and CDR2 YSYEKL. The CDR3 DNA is TGCGCCAGCAGCCAAGATCTCGGAGGGGGCGAGAACATTCAGTACTTC. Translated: CASSQDLGGGENIQYF.

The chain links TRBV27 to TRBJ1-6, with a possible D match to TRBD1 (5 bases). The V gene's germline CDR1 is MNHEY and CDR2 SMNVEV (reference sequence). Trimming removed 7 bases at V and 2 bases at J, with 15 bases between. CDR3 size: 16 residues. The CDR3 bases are TGTGCCAGCAAACGGGGCCAGGGAACCTATAATTCACCCCTCCACTTT. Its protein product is CASKRGQGTYNSPLHF.

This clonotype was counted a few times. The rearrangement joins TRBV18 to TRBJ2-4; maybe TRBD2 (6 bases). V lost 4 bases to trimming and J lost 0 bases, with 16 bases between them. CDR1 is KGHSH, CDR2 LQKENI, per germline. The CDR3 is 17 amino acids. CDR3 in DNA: TGTGCCAGCTCACTCCAGCGGCGGGGAAAAGCCAAAAACATTCAGTACTTC. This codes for CASSLQRRGKAKNIQYF.

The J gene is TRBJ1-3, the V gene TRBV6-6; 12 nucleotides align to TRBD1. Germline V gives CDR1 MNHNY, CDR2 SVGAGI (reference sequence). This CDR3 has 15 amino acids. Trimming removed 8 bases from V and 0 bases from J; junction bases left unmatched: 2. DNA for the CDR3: TGTGCCAGCTGGGGACAGGGGGCCTCTGGAAACACCATATATTTT. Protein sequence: CASWGQGASGNTIYF.

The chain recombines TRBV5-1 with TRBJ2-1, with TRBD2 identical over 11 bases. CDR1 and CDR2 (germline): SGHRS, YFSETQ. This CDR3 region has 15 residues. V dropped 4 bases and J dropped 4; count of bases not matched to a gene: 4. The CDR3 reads CASSEGLADYNEQFF. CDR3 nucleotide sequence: TGCGCCAGCAGCGAGGGACTAGCGGATTACAATGAGCAGTTCTTC.

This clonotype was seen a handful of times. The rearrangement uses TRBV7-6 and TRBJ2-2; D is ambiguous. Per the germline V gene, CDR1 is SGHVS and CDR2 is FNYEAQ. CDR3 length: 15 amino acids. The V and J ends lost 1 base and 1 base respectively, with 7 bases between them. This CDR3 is CASSLGVENTGELFF. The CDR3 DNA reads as TGTGCCAGCAGCTTAGGGGTAGAGAACACCGGGGAGCTGTTTTTT. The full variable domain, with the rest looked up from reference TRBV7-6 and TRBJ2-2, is GAGVSQSPRYKVTKRGQDVALRCDPISGHVSLYWYRQALGQGPEFLTYFNYEAQQDKSGLPNDRFSAERPEGSISTLTIQRTEQRDSAMYRCASSLGVENTGELFFGEGSRLTVL.